The rows below give T cell receptor beta chains drawn from one sample of a study of breast tumors, draining lymph nodes, adjacent tissues. TCRdb redid the calling of the multiplex PCR reads with MiXCR, one entry per CDR3 protein. The sample lists 85,000 to 130,000 distinct CDR3 sequences; less than 40% were seen once. Material for sequencing was axillary lymph node tissue. These receptor sequences come from a female donor with breast cancer. Some clones in this sample may be carry-over from other donors' samples. Each CDR3 is given with its conserved first and last residue. D genes are given only for firm matches. The size field is filled for only some rows; it gives once, few, many or a size class.

TRBV7-9	NA	TRBJ2-2	many	TGTGCCAGCAGCTTGGGTCCGGACGTCGGGGAGCTGTTTTTT	CASSLGPDVGELFF
TRBV20-1	TRBD1	TRBJ2-7	NA	TGCAGTGCCGCCGGGACAGGACCCTACGAGCAGTACTTC	CSAAGTGPYEQYF
TRBV7-3	TRBD2	TRBJ2-5	many	TGTGCCAGCAGCACACGCCCACTAGCGGAGGGGGGGGAGCCCCAGTACTTC	CASSTRPLAEGGEPQYF
TRBV7-8	TRBD1	TRBJ2-6	NA	TGTGCCAGCAGCACGGAGACAGGGGTGGGCTCTCTGGGGCCCAGCGTCCTGACTTTC	CASSTETGVGSLGPSVLTF
TRBV5-6	NA	TRBJ1-2	many	TGTGCCAGCATTCTCTTTTGGGGCGGCTATGGCTACACCTTC	CASILFWGGYGYTF
TRBV12-3/TRBV12-4	NA	TRBJ2-2	NA	TGTGCCAGCAGCCCGGTGGGGCTGTTTTTT	CASSPVGLFF
TRBV5-6	TRBD1	TRBJ2-7	many	TGTGCCAGCAGCTTGGCCCCGACAGGGGGTTACGAGCAGTACTTC	CASSLAPTGGYEQYF
TRBV6-5	TRBD1	TRBJ2-7	NA	TGTGCCAGCAGTTACTCAGGTAGGGGGCGCTACGAGCAGTACTTC	CASSYSGRGRYEQYF
TRBV28	NA	TRBJ1-2	many	TGTGCCAGCACAGCTAACTATGGCTACACCTTC	CASTANYGYTF
TRBV11-2	TRBD2	TRBJ2-5	NA	TGTGCCAGCAGCAGAGCGGGAGTAAGGGATACGGCTCAGTACTTC	CASSRAGVRDTAQYF
TRBV9	TRBD1	TRBJ1-2	many	TGTGCCAGCAGCGTCGGGACAGTCTATGGCTACACCTTC	CASSVGTVYGYTF
TRBV20-1	TRBD2	TRBJ2-7	many	TGCAGTGCTAGACCCCTCCTAGCGGGCAGGCGCTACGAGCAGTACTTC	CSARPLLAGRRYEQYF
TRBV5-4	NA	TRBJ1-1	NA	TGTGCCAGCAGCTTGGGACCCGGCATGAACACTGAAGCTTTCTTT	CASSLGPGMNTEAFF
TRBV7-9	NA	TRBJ2-3	NA	TGTGCCAGCAGCCCGGGACCTTCCTACAATGAGCAGTATTTT	CASSPGPSYNEQYF
TRBV20-1	TRBD2	TRBJ2-5	NA	TGCAGTGCTAGGACTAGCGGGGGGGGGGCCCGAGAGACCCAGTACTTC	CSARTSGGGARETQYF
TRBV28	NA	TRBJ2-5	many	TGTGCCAGTTCCCCGTTGATATTCCAAGAGACCCAGTACTTC	CASSPLIFQETQYF
TRBV20-1	NA	TRBJ2-7	NA	TGCAGTGCTGGAGAGCCCGTTTTTGCCCCGGCCCTAACTCGCTACGAGCAGTACTTC	CSAGEPVFAPALTRYEQYF
TRBV12-3/TRBV12-4	NA	TRBJ2-3	many	TGTGCCAGCCTTGCTCGTGGGATTAGCACAGATACGCAGTATTTT	CASLARGISTDTQYF
TRBV20-1	TRBD2	TRBJ2-7	many	TGCAGTGCTATGTCTCCTGGGCGGGAGACGATCTTCCACGAGCAGTACTTC	CSAMSPGRETIFHEQYF
TRBV7-9	TRBD1	TRBJ2-2	many	TGTGCCAGCAGCTCCACGAGACAGGGGGCTAGCGGGGAGCTGTTTTTT	CASSSTRQGASGELFF
TRBV5-4	NA	TRBJ2-7	NA	TGTGCCAGCAGCCCTAGGACGGGTGAGGGAGAGCAGTACTTC	CASSPRTGEGEQYF
TRBV6-5	NA	TRBJ2-2	few	TGTGCCAGCAGTTACTCGAGTCAGGGAGGCACCGGGGAGCTGTTTTTT	CASSYSSQGGTGELFF
TRBV9	TRBD2	TRBJ2-1	many	TGTGCCAGCAGCGTAGGGGAGACTAGCCTCAGTGAGCAGTTCTTC	CASSVGETSLSEQFF
TRBV7-2	NA	TRBJ2-7	many	TGTGCCAGCAGCGTCGACCCGGGGAGGGGGCTGACCGAGCAGTACTTC	CASSVDPGRGLTEQYF
TRBV15	NA	TRBJ2-7	many	TGTGCCACCAGCAGAGATATGGCGGCCCACGAGCAGCACTTC	CATSRDMAAHEQHF
TRBV4-1	NA	TRBJ1-1	NA	TGCGCCAGCAGCCAATTTCACAGGGCTGAAGCTTTCTTT	CASSQFHRAEAFF
TRBV15	TRBD2	TRBJ2-1	NA	TGTGCCACCAGCAGCTTTGAACTAGCGGGGAATGAGCAGTTCTTC	CATSSFELAGNEQFF
TRBV15	NA	TRBJ1-5	many	TGTGCCACCAGCAGAGGATTGGGACGCCAGCCCCAGCATTTT	CATSRGLGRQPQHF
TRBV2	TRBD2	TRBJ2-5	NA	TGTGCCAGCAGTTGGACTAGCGGGAGGCTCAATGAGACCCAGTACTTC	CASSWTSGRLNETQYF
TRBV5-1	TRBD2	TRBJ2-3	once	TGCGCCAGCAGCTTTAGCGGGGGGTCCCCGGATACGCAGTATTTT	CASSFSGGSPDTQYF
TRBV10-2	NA	TRBJ2-1	once	TGCGCCAGCAGTGACAGCGGTCCTACCTACAATGAGCAGTTCTTC	CASSDSGPTYNEQFF
TRBV5-1	TRBD1	TRBJ2-1	many	TGCGCCAGCAGCTTACAGGGGGCGATTAATGAGCAGTTCTTC	CASSLQGAINEQFF
TRBV24-1	NA	TRBJ1-4	NA	TGTGCCACCAGTGATACTAGCGGGGGGGCGTCTAATGAAAAACTGTTTTTT	CATSDTSGGASNEKLFF
TRBV18	NA	TRBJ2-2	few	TGTGCCAGCTCACGGGGGAAGGACACCGGGGAGCTGTTTTTT	CASSRGKDTGELFF
TRBV4-2	NA	TRBJ1-5	many	TGTGCCAGCAGCCAAGGTACAAATAGCAATCAGCCCCAGCATTTT	CASSQGTNSNQPQHF
TRBV5-1	TRBD2	TRBJ2-7	many	TGCGCCAGCAGCTTACTTAGCGGGGAATCCTACGAGCAGTACTTC	CASSLLSGESYEQYF
TRBV7-2	NA	TRBJ1-4	many	TGTGCCAGCAGCTTATTTTACCATGAAAAACTGTTTTTT	CASSLFYHEKLFF
TRBV6-5	NA	TRBJ2-1	many	TGTGCCAGCAGTTTCCGACGGTACAATGAGCAGTTCTTC	CASSFRRYNEQFF
TRBV7-9	TRBD2	TRBJ2-1	many	TGTGCCAGCAGCTTAGCGGGTAGCGGGAACTACAATGAGCAGTTCTTC	CASSLAGSGNYNEQFF
TRBV28	TRBD2	TRBJ2-5	many	TGTGCCAGCAGTATACTAGCGGTCCAAGAGACCCAGTACTTC	CASSILAVQETQYF
TRBV20-1	TRBD2	TRBJ2-5	many	TGCAGTGCTAGAGTTTTCGGGGGGGAAGAGACCCAGTACTTC	CSARVFGGEETQYF
TRBV5-1	TRBD1	TRBJ1-1	few	TGCGCCAGCAGCTTGTGGGGGACAGGGGATTATAACACTGAAGCTTTCTTT	CASSLWGTGDYNTEAFF
TRBV20-1	TRBD1	TRBJ1-3	many	TGCAGTGCTAGAGGGACAGGGGTAGGAAACACCATATATTTT	CSARGTGVGNTIYF
TRBV2	TRBD2	TRBJ2-3	many	TGTGCCAGCAGTGTACTAGCGGGAGATACGCAGTATTTT	CASSVLAGDTQYF
TRBV18	NA	TRBJ2-2	many	TGTGCCAGCTCACCCAACCGGGACACCGGGGAGCTGTTTTTT	CASSPNRDTGELFF
TRBV29-1	NA	TRBJ1-1	few	TGCAGCGTTGGGTTAGGAGACATGAACACTGAAGCTTTCTTT	CSVGLGDMNTEAFF
TRBV4-2	TRBD2	TRBJ2-3	many	TGTGCCAGCAGCCAAGATCTAGTGGGGACTAGCGGGAGTGGCGTAGGAGATACGCAGTATTTT	CASSQDLVGTSGSGVGDTQYF
TRBV5-1	NA	TRBJ2-5	many	TGCGCCAGCAGCTTGGGCGTACGGAGGGACACCCAGTACTTC	CASSLGVRRDTQYF
TRBV20-1	NA	TRBJ2-1	NA	TGCAGTACTAGAGATGGTCCCAATGAGCAGTTCTTC	CSTRDGPNEQFF
TRBV7-2	TRBD2	TRBJ2-5	many	TGTGCCAGCAGCTTAGCCCTTCCCTGGCGGGGGGTCCAAGAGACCCAGTACTTC	CASSLALPWRGVQETQYF
TRBV9	TRBD1	TRBJ1-2	many	TGTGCCAGCAGCGTAGAACCAGGGGGAAAGAGTGGCTACACCTTC	CASSVEPGGKSGYTF
TRBV19	NA	TRBJ1-5	many	TGTGCCAGTAGTAGGCAGGATCATAGCAATCAGCCCCAGCATTTT	CASSRQDHSNQPQHF